This T cell receptor beta chain emerged from a study of T cells in Graves' hyperthyroidism and ophthalmopathy. Study overall: Any treatment followed the collection of peripheral blood at initial diagnosis.

Germline V gene data show CDR1 as SGHRS and CDR2 as YFSETQ. CDR3 length: 14 residues. V was pared by 4 bases and J by 4 bases, with 13 bases between. Broader study findings: Ophthalmopathy, as predicted by the model, came a median about seven months after the prediction.

The hyperthyroidism patients had all been newly diagnosed, and their disease duration was under 2 months. Their ages ranged from 18 to 65 years. Extraction of PBMCs used 7.5 to 10 ml of fresh peripheral blood. Amplified regions were TCR beta CDR3 sequences from RNA transcripts. First-round RT-PCR with HTBI primers amplified the TCR CDR3 region. TCRdb recomputed calls from the multiplex PCR reads with MiXCR, one row per CDR3 protein. This table has 550,000 to 600,000 distinct CDR3 sequences, roughly 17% appearing once. The sample holds many counts of this clonotype. Its antigen is undetermined. Sequencing was performed on blood. This rearrangement joins TRBV5-1 to TRBJ2-3, with a possible D match to TRBD2 (6 bases). The source is a woman between 18 and 30 years old with Graves' hyperthyroidism. This CDR3 is CASSAGSAADTQYF. In nucleotides, the CDR3 is TGCGCCAGCAGCGCGGGGAGTGCGGCAGATACGCAGTATTTT. The complete variable domain, with remaining parts taken from reference TRBV5-1 and TRBJ2-3, reads KAGVTQTPRYLIKTRGQQVTLSCSPISGHRSVSWYQQTPGQGLQFLFEYFSETQRNKGNFPGRFSGRQFSNSRSEMNVSTLELGDSALYLCASSAGSAADTQYFGPGTRLTVL.